Below, 19 T cell receptor beta chains from the same sample are listed, as sequenced in a study of human T cells and chemical hapten exposure (dated by TCRdb to the early 2020s). The label giving this sample's time point can be read as: patch test 1, 2 weeks after DPC sensitization. The label giving this sample's treatment or condition can be read as: therapeutic diphenylcyclopropenone sensitization with weekly scalp DPC. The library was prepared using RACE. This sample was sequenced with a NextSeq 500. TCRdb ran its own pipeline on the public reads, namely fastp trimming at Q25 and MiXCR clone calling, and kept in-frame beta chains. CDR3 protein sequences are deduplicated, and each keeps its most common genes and DNA. The sample includes 95,000 to 130,000 distinct CDR3 sequences, with 9% to 14% observed a single time. Approximately 1.4% of the sample rests with the top ten. The sequenced sample was whole blood, obtained in connection with sensitization to the hapten diphenylcyclopropenone (DPC). These receptors came from a woman aged 45-59 years with alopecia areata. Some clones in this sample may be carry-over from other donors' samples.

The genes are TRBV6-6 and TRBJ1-2; TRBD1 might be the D (5 bases). CDR3 size: 13 residues. Between the trimmed V and J ends, which lost 2 bases and 8 bases, there was a span of 12 bases. Germline V gene lookup returns CDR1 MNHNY and CDR2 SVGAGI (reference sequence). The CDR3 DNA sequence: TGTGCCAGCAGTTACCGTCTGGAGGGGGGCTACACCTTC. Its protein product is CASSYRLEGGYTF.

This clonotype was detected ten times or more. At one end the junction does not follow the germline gene, possibly because of a read error. The rearrangement joins TRBV7-8 to TRBJ2-7; TRBD1 is a possible D gene (5 bases). This CDR3 region has 14 residues. CDR1 and CDR2 (germline): SGHVS, FQNEAQ. The CDR3: CASSLVRGPYEQYF. CDR3 nucleotides: TGTGCCAGCAGTTTAGTAAGGGGCCCCTACGAGCAGTACTTC.

This clonotype has at least ten counts. CDR3 bases: TGCGCCAGCAGCTTGGCGGAAGCGGGAGTAAACATTCAGTACTTC. It yields the protein CASSLAEAGVNIQYF. This sequence joins TRBV5-1 and TRBJ2-4; 8 bases agree with TRBD2. The germline CDR1 and CDR2 sequences are SGHRS and YFSETQ. Trimming removed 0 bases from V and 6 bases from J; junction bases left unmatched: 5. The CDR3 runs 15 residues.

V usage is TRBV5-1 and J usage is TRBJ2-7; D may be TRBD2 (5 bases). In germline, CDR1 is SGHRS, CDR2 YFSETQ. The CDR3 runs 14 residues. Trimming removed 0 bases at V and 1 base at J, with 8 bases between. The CDR3 spells CASSLDGVSYEQYF. The CDR3 region has the DNA TGCGCCAGCAGCTTGGACGGGGTTTCCTACGAGCAGTACTTC.

This rearrangement joins TRBV7-2 to TRBJ1-5, with D possibly matching TRBD1 (5 bases). Germline V CDR1 and CDR2: SGHTA, FQGNSA. The CDR3 has 13 amino acids. V lost 5 bases and J lost 5, with 10 bases in between. CDR3: CASSPRRDQPQHF. In DNA, the CDR3 is TGTGCCAGCAGCCCCCGCAGGGATCAGCCCCAGCATTTT.

This clonotype came up many times. CDR3 in amino acids: CASSVDLNIQYF. DNA of the CDR3: TGTGCCAGCAGCGTAGATTTGAACATTCAGTACTTC. The chain has TRBV9 and TRBJ2-4; D gene unclear. Trimming removed 0 bases from V and 7 bases from J, with 5 bases in between. Per germline, CDR1 SGDLS and CDR2 YYNGEE. This CDR3 has 12 residues.

V gene TRBV2 combines with J gene TRBJ2-5; D is unclear. CDR3 size: 12 residues. Per germline, CDR1 SNHLY and CDR2 FYNNEI. Deletions cut 3 bases from V and 5 bases from J, with 7 bases between. The CDR3 region has the DNA TGTGCCAGCAGTGAGTCGAGGGAGACCCAGTACTTC. This codes for CASSESRETQYF.

This clonotype was observed many times. The rearrangement links TRBV18 to TRBJ2-1; 12 bases fit TRBD1. The germline V gene has CDR1 KGHSH and CDR2 LQKENI. Trimming at V came to 6 bases and at J to 6 bases, leaving 9 bases not matched to a gene. This CDR3 is 16 amino acids long. The CDR3 protein is CASSAGQGAQGNEQFF. For the CDR3, the DNA is TGTGCCAGCTCTGCGGGACAGGGGGCGCAGGGCAATGAGCAGTTCTTC.

Ten or more counts support this clonotype. The rearrangement links TRBV6-2 or TRBV6-3 to TRBJ2-7; D is unclear. The ends were cut back, 10 bases at V and 6 bases at J, with 10 bases in the middle. This CDR3 has 10 amino acids. In germline, CDR1 is MNHEY, CDR2 SVGEGT. In DNA form, the CDR3 reads TGTGCCACACGCGCAGGCGAGCAGTACTTC. Encoded protein: CATRAGEQYF.

This clonotype showed up just a few times. This chain uses TRBV28 with TRBJ2-7; 7 bases agree with TRBD1. Germline trimming cut 7 bases from V and 10 bases from J; bases unmatched to any gene: 7. The length of the CDR3 is 11 residues. The germline V gene has CDR1 MDHEN and CDR2 SYDVKM. CDR3 loop: CASTDRAVQYF. CDR3 nucleotides: TGTGCCAGCACAGACAGGGCGGTCCAGTACTTC.

This clonotype was found a few times. V gene TRBV28 combines with J gene TRBJ2-2; 8 bases line up with TRBD2. CDR1 and CDR2 (germline): MDHEN, SYDVKM. This CDR3 has 15 amino acids. V gave up 6 bases and J gave up 4 bases; unmatched junction bases: 7. The CDR3 region is CASRLAGTGTGELFF. The CDR3 bases are TGTGCCAGCAGATTAGCGGGAACGGGCACCGGGGAGCTGTTTTTT.

This clonotype was counted between two and nine times. The chain joins TRBV28 to TRBJ2-7; D is perhaps TRBD1 (5 bases). The germline gives CDR1 MDHEN, CDR2 SYDVKM. Trimming shortened V by 5 bases and J by 6 bases, and 26 bases separated the two germline ends. The CDR3 spans 17 residues. CDR3 loop: CASSQPFIRDRLSEQYF. CDR3 sequence (DNA): TGTGCCAGCAGTCAGCCCTTTATCCGAGACAGATTATCCGAGCAGTACTTC. Full variable domain (outside the CDR3, taken from reference TRBV28 and TRBJ2-7): DVKVTQSSRYLVKRTGEKVFLECVQDMDHENMFWYRQDPGLGLRLIYFSYDVKMKEKGDIPEGYSVSREKKERFSLILESASTNQTSMYLCASSQPFIRDRLSEQYFGPGTRLTVT.

The chain's CDR3 is CSARTRDSAYEQYF. The CDR3 region has the DNA TGCAGTGCTAGAACCCGGGACAGTGCCTACGAGCAGTACTTC. V and J are TRBV20-1 and TRBJ2-7, with 7 positions matching TRBD1. With V trimmed by 2 bases and J by 2 bases, 6 bases remained unmatched. This CDR3 has 14 amino acids. Germline V gives CDR1 DFQATT, CDR2 SNEGSKA (reference sequence).

This clonotype showed up many times. The gene calls are TRBV11-2 and TRBJ2-7, with unresolved D. This CDR3 region has 12 residues. Germline V gene sequence: CDR1 SGHAT, CDR2 FQNNGV. The germline V and J ends were trimmed by 3 bases and 4 bases, with 7 bases remaining between them. CDR3 nucleotide sequence: TGTGCCAGCAGCTTCGCCATGTACGAGCAGTACTTC. Its protein is CASSFAMYEQYF.

Regarding this clonotype: One end of the junction fails to match germline, which may point to a read error. The CDR3 nucleotides are TGCAGTGCTAGAGATGCGGGGGCTGAGGCTTTCTTT. Protein sequence: CSARDAGAEAFF. The chain carries TRBV20-1 and TRBJ1-1; TRBD1 is a possible D gene (6 bases). Looked up from germline, CDR1 is DFQATT and CDR2 is SNEGSKA (reference sequence). CDR3 length equals 12 residues.

This clonotype has a handful of counts. The rearrangement joins TRBV11-2 to TRBJ2-3, with 7 bases aligning to TRBD2. The V segment lost 5 bases and the J segment 0 bases; nucleotides outside the gene matches: 14. The CDR3 runs 18 residues. Germline-derived CDR1 and CDR2 are SGHAT and FQNNGV. The CDR3 loop reads CASSPRGAGKTSTDTQYF. CDR3 sequence (DNA): TGTGCCAGCAGCCCCCGGGGAGCGGGAAAAACTAGCACAGATACGCAGTATTTT. Full variable domain (rest looked up from reference TRBV11-2 and TRBJ2-3): EAGVAQSPRYKIIEKRQSVAFWCNPISGHATLYWYQQILGQGPKLLIQFQNNGVVDDSQLPKDRFSAERLKGVDSTLKIQPAKLEDSAVYLCASSPRGAGKTSTDTQYFGPGTRLTVL.

This clonotype was detected a few times. The rearrangement joins TRBV28 to TRBJ2-7; no reliable D call. The CDR3 length is 14 residues. Trimming cost V 3 bases and J 4 bases, with 13 bases left between them. The germline V gene encodes CDR1 MDHEN and CDR2 SYDVKM. The CDR3 sequence is CASSLRTVDYEQYF. CDR3 DNA: TGTGCCAGCAGTTTGAGGACCGTAGATTACGAGCAGTACTTC.

This clonotype was counted ten times or more. The chain employs TRBV29-1 and TRBJ2-2; 7 nucleotides align to TRBD1. J was trimmed by 2 bases and V by 6 bases; bases with no gene match: 6. This CDR3 region has 14 residues. Per germline, CDR1 SQVTM and CDR2 ANQGSEA. The CDR3, as DNA: TGCAGCGTGGCCGGGACAGTAAACACCGGGGAGCTGTTTTTT. Translating gives CSVAGTVNTGELFF.

This clonotype was picked up a small number of times. The gene calls are TRBV12-3 or TRBV12-4 and TRBJ1-4, with D perhaps TRBD1 (6 bases). This CDR3 comprises 15 residues. V lost 5 bases, J lost 4 bases, and 14 bases lay in between. The CDR3, as DNA: TGTGCCAGCAGTCCCCACACAGGGAATAATGAAAAACTGTTTTTT. This sequence encodes CASSPHTGNNEKLFF.